The clone carrying this TCR beta chain was recorded at least ten times. The antigen is undetermined. 5'RACE template switching generated TCR cDNA, adding a universal primer site and UMIs. From the 5' RACE reads, TCRdb called clonotypes with MiXCR, one entry per CDR3 protein. There are a few hundred thousand distinct CDR3 sequences in the sample; about 6.6% occur only once, and roughly a sixth lies in the top ten. The sample comes from a study of T cells after yellow fever vaccination. The study, taken as a whole, reports: Contaminating bulk clonotypes could be abundant in FACS-sorted repertoires.

The sample consisted of PBMCs, taken more than 35 days after the first yellow fever vaccination. The origin of this receptor is a man aged 18 to 30 who received the YFV17D yellow fever vaccine.

CDR3 region: CASSNGQGVTEAFF. The CDR3 region has the DNA TGTGCCAGCAGTAATGGACAGGGGGTTACTGAAGCTTTCTTT. The V and J genes are TRBV28 and TRBJ1-1; TRBD1 aligns across 10 bases. CDR3 length: 14 residues. The trim removed 5 bases at V and 5 bases at J, leaving 5 bases unmatched. In germline, CDR1 is MDHEN, CDR2 SYDVKM.